The 22 T cell receptor beta chains below come from one sample, sequenced in a study of regulatory T cells in long-lasting Graves disease (dated by TCRdb to about 2021). Libraries came from multiplex PCR. Reads for this sample came from an Illumina HiSeq 4000. TCR beta libraries were built with iRepertoire HTBI primers and Arm-PCR amplification of CDR3 regions. TCRdb reran the public reads through fastp at Q25 and MiXCR, keeping productive beta chains. Rows matching on CDR3 protein sequence are summarized as one entry with the most common DNA and genes. The sample records 250,000 to 400,000 distinct CDR3 sequences, 18% of which are singletons. The biggest ten clones account for around 37% of the sample. The time point label, as the study defines it: newly diagnosed GD, antithyroid drugs for less than 3 months. RNA was extracted from PBMCs in TRIzol for both TCR sequencing and RNA sequencing. The sequencing used peripheral blood mononuclear cells (PBMCs), collected at new diagnosis, from a patient treated with antithyroid drugs. The receptors were gathered from a female donor with Graves disease.

CDR3 loop: CASRDRGRLNTEAFF. For the CDR3, the DNA is TGTGCCAGCAGGGACAGGGGGCGATTGAACACTGAAGCTTTCTTT. The chain recombines TRBV2 with TRBJ1-1, with TRBD1 identical over 11 bases. V lost 6 bases to trimming and J lost 0 bases; unmatched junction nucleotides: 3. CDR1 SNHLY and CDR2 FYNNEI come from the germline V gene. The CDR3 runs 15 residues.

V and J are TRBV12-3 or TRBV12-4 and TRBJ2-1; D is unclear. The CDR3 contains 13 residues. The V end lost 8 bases, the J end lost 0 bases, and 8 bases lay between the germline ends. CDR3 residues: CASGPSSYNEQFF. The CDR3 DNA sequence: TGTGCCAGCGGCCCGAGCTCCTACAATGAGCAGTTCTTC.

This clonotype came up many times. The rearrangement uses TRBV10-3 and TRBJ2-7; the match to TRBD1 covers 8 bases. With V trimmed by 6 bases and J by 0 bases, 4 bases remained unmatched. The CDR3 runs 14 residues. Germline lookup yields CDR1 ENHRY and CDR2 SYGVKD. The CDR3 protein is CAISRDRFSYEQYF. The CDR3 coding sequence is TGTGCCATCAGCCGGGACAGGTTCTCCTACGAGCAGTACTTC.

This clonotype was picked up many times. The chain links TRBV11-3 to TRBJ2-7; D call uncertain. The CDR3 is made up of 15 amino acids. Germline assignment: CDR1 SGHNT and CDR2 YENEEA. V was pared by 5 bases and J by 0 bases, with 14 bases between. Written as DNA, the CDR3 is TGTGCCAGCAGCACAATGACTCGGAGCTCCTACGAGCAGTACTTC. Translating gives CASSTMTRSSYEQYF.

In this sample, this clonotype turned up many times. V is TRBV28 and J is TRBJ1-6; maybe TRBD1 (5 bases). V was shortened by 3 bases and J by 10 bases, with 13 bases between the two germline ends. CDR3 length: 14 amino acids. In germline, CDR1 is MDHEN, CDR2 SYDVKM. The CDR3 sequence is CASSLGQGGSPLHF. In DNA, the CDR3 is TGTGCCAGCAGTTTGGGGCAGGGCGGCTCACCCCTCCACTTT.

To note about this clonotype: A much larger clone differs by one base, so this may be a read error. This chain uses TRBV7-2 with TRBJ2-3; D is unresolved. Near its end, the DNA agrees better with TRBJ2-1, so the J call may be wrong. The CDR3 consists of 14 residues. Germline lookup yields CDR1 SGHTA and CDR2 FQGNSA. CDR3 sequence: CASSLDTGLGEQFF. CDR3 nucleotides: TGTGCCAGCAGCTTAGATACCGGGTTGGGCGAGCAGTTCTTC.

The table lists this clonotype with many counts. The chain links TRBV5-1 to TRBJ1-6; D not certain. Trimming cost V 5 bases and J 5 bases, with 14 bases left between them. Germline CDR1 reads SGHRS; CDR2 reads YFSETQ. The CDR3 loop spans 15 amino acids. The CDR3 loop is CASRNNIQDNSPLHF. The CDR3 nucleotides are TGCGCCAGCAGGAATAACATTCAGGATAATTCACCCCTCCACTTT.

This sequence joins TRBV27 and TRBJ2-2; a weak D match, TRBD1 (6 bases). Trimming took off 4 bases at V and 4 bases at J, with 10 bases between the two ends. This CDR3 region has 14 residues. From germline, CDR1 is MNHEY and CDR2 SMNVEV (reference sequence). The CDR3 sequence is CASSSGQFTGELFF. The CDR3 DNA follows: TGTGCCAGCAGTTCCGGACAGTTCACCGGGGAGCTGTTTTTT.

This clonotype was recorded at least ten times. The chain links TRBV7-9 to TRBJ1-1; D gene unclear. The V gene's germline CDR1 is SEHNR and CDR2 FQNEAQ (reference sequence). Trimming cost V 4 bases and J 6 bases, with 12 bases left between them. The CDR3 totals 13 residues. This CDR3 reads CASSSGNLPEAFF. The CDR3 DNA follows: TGTGCCAGCAGCTCCGGGAACCTCCCTGAAGCTTTCTTT. The whole variable domain, filled in from reference TRBV7-9 and TRBJ1-1, reads DTGVSQNPRHKITKRGQNVTFRCDPISEHNRLYWYRQTLGQGPEFLTYFQNEAQLEKSRLLSDRFSAERPKGSFSTLEIQRTEQGDSAMYLCASSSGNLPEAFFGQGTRLTVV.

To note about this clonotype: This clone may be a read error of a much larger clone one base away. This chain links TRBV5-8 with TRBJ2-3; D gene unclear. Trimming shortened V by 4 bases and J by 2 bases, and 14 bases separated the two germline ends. Germline V gene data show CDR1 as SGHTS and CDR2 as YDEGEE. This CDR3 spans 15 amino acids. The CDR3 is CASSPPSIYTDTQYF. Here the CDR3 DNA reads TGTGCCAGCAGCCCACCCTCCATCTACACAGATACGCAGTATTTT.

This clonotype occurred many times. J is TRBJ2-3 and V is TRBV12-3 or TRBV12-4; perhaps TRBD2 as D (5 bases). The V end lost 2 bases, the J end lost 1 base, and 7 bases lay between the germline ends. The CDR3 length is 14 residues. The CDR3 nucleotides read TGTGCCAGCAGTTTAAGCGGCCGCACAGATACGCAGTATTTT. Translating it yields CASSLSGRTDTQYF.

V gene TRBV6-2 or TRBV6-3 combines with J gene TRBJ2-5, with D perhaps TRBD2 (5 bases). The CDR3 runs to 16 residues. V shed 6 bases and J shed 3 bases, with 20 bases lying between them. Germline CDR1 MNHEY, CDR2 SVGEGT. The DNA for the CDR3 is TGTGCCAGCAGCCCTGAAGCGGAGCAGGAAAAAGAGACCCAGTACTTC. Translating gives CASSPEAEQEKETQYF.

With regard to this clonotype: This sequence may be a read error, since a much larger clone differs from it by one base. V usage is TRBV6-2 or TRBV6-3 and J usage is TRBJ1-5; D might be TRBD1 (5 bases). Germline V gene data show CDR1 as MNHEY and CDR2 as SVGEGT. The CDR3 totals 14 residues. V was cut by 6 bases and J by 7 bases, with 16 bases left in between. The CDR3 loop reads CASRRNGADQPQHF. CDR3 nucleotide sequence: TGTGCCAGCAGGAGGAATGGGGCGGACCAGCCCCAGCATTTT.

This clonotype was recorded many times. The V and J genes are TRBV12-3 or TRBV12-4 and TRBJ2-3; possibly TRBD2 for D (6 bases). V lost 4 bases, J lost 2 bases, and 28 bases lay in between. CDR3 length equals 20 residues. The CDR3 is CASSSAWGLQRRGNTDTQYF. CDR3 bases: TGTGCCAGCAGTTCCGCTTGGGGGTTGCAGCGCCGCGGGAACACAGATACGCAGTATTTT.

As concerns this clonotype: This clone may be a read error of a much larger clone one base away. The chain links TRBV14 to TRBJ2-7; D remains unclear. CDR1 and CDR2 from the germline V gene are SGHDN and FVKESK. This CDR3 has 11 amino acids. V lost 10 bases to trimming and J lost 3 bases, with 10 bases between them. CDR3 in DNA: TGTGCCAACGCCGACCACTACGAGCAGTACTTC. Translating gives CANADHYEQYF.

The chain links TRBV9 to TRBJ2-1, with 8 positions matching TRBD2. J gave up 8 bases and V 3 bases, and 10 bases lay outside the gene matches. CDR3 size: 15 residues. The germline V gene encodes CDR1 SGDLS and CDR2 YYNGEE. CDR3 sequence: CASSESGSVIYEQFF. DNA of the CDR3: TGTGCCAGCAGCGAAAGCGGGAGCGTGATATATGAGCAGTTCTTC.

A few counts support this clonotype. The chain carries TRBV20-1 and TRBJ2-1, with D tentatively TRBD2 (6 bases). The germline gives CDR1 DFQATT, CDR2 SNEGSKA (reference sequence). The CDR3 runs 19 residues. Trimming removed 2 bases at V and 0 bases at J, with 23 bases between. Written as DNA, the CDR3 is TGCAGTGCTAGACTTGTCGCGTTGCCGGACGGGAGCTCCTACAATGAGCAGTTCTTC. It yields the protein CSARLVALPDGSSYNEQFF.

Note on this clonotype: A junction boundary mismatches the germline segment, possibly from a read error. The CDR3 nucleotides read TGTGCCAGCATTGAAGGCAGGGCCGATAGCAATCAGCCCCAGCATTTT. This translates into CASIEGRADSNQPQHF. The chain combines TRBV6-1 with TRBJ1-5; tentatively, D is TRBD1 (5 bases). The CDR3 spans 16 residues. Germline values: CDR1 MNHNS, CDR2 SASEGT.

This clonotype appeared a few times. A clone one base away is much larger, so this may be a read error. This chain links TRBV20-1 with TRBJ2-5, with 9 bases that match TRBD2. Judging by the DNA end, TRBJ2-1 fits better; the J call may be wrong. The CDR3 extends over 15 amino acids. The germline CDR1 and CDR2 sequences are DFQATT and SNEGSKA (reference sequence). Here the CDR3 DNA reads TGCAGTGCTAGGCGGCTAGCGGGGTCCCACAATGAGCAGTTCTTC. Encoded protein: CSARRLAGSHNEQFF.

This clonotype was picked up a small number of times. An end of the junction does not agree with germline; a read error may underlie this. The CDR3: CASSLGRGGRRSYEQHF. The CDR3 nucleotides are TGCGCCAGCAGCTTGGGGCGGGGGGGCAGGAGATCCTACGAGCAGCACTTC. The V and J genes are TRBV5-1 and TRBJ2-7; 9 positions match TRBD2. The germline CDR1 and CDR2 sequences are SGHRS and YFSETQ. This CDR3 spans 17 amino acids.

The chain employs TRBV7-2 and TRBJ2-5; 7 bases match TRBD1. V was pared by 0 bases and J by 2 bases, with 6 bases of the junction left unmatched. Germline V gene data show CDR1 as SGHTA and CDR2 as FQGNSA. The CDR3 is made up of 16 amino acids. For the CDR3, the DNA is TGTGCCAGCAGCTTAGCATCGGCAGGGGGACAAGAGACCCAGTACTTC. Translation gives CASSLASAGGQETQYF.

This clonotype was seen only a few times. The V call is TRBV6-1, the J call TRBJ1-2; the D is unclear. The V gene lost 7 bases and the J gene lost 2 bases, with 17 bases spanning the gap. Germline V CDR1 and CDR2: MNHNS, SASEGT. This CDR3 has 15 residues. As DNA, the CDR3 is TGTGCCAGCACCACCGAGCCCCAACTAAACTATGGCTACACCTTC. Its protein product is CASTTEPQLNYGYTF.